A single sample is the source of the 11 T cell receptor beta chains below, sequenced in a study of OX40 agonist ivuxolimab in advanced cancers. Profiled with immunoSEQ multiplex PCR; TCRdb holds only in-frame clones, not every one. There are about 27,000 clones in the sample; approximately 86% occur only once, and about 30% lies in the top ten. The sample in question was CD4+ or CD8+ T cells sorted from blood, obtained in a trial of the OX40 agonist ivuxolimab. The receptors stem from an adult with an advanced solid tumor such as melanoma, head and neck, liver or kidney cancer.

This rearrangement joins TRBV19 to TRBJ2-7; tentatively, D is TRBD2 (6 bases). Germline V lookup: CDR1 LNHDA, CDR2 SQIVND (reference sequence). V was shortened by 1 base and J by 3 bases, with 10 bases between the two germline ends. The CDR3 is 14 amino acids. This CDR3 is CASSIGGVFYEQYF. CDR3 DNA sequence: TGTGCCAGTAGTATAGGGGGGGTGTTCTACGAGCAGTACTTC.

This rearrangement joins TRBV27 to TRBJ1-3; D gene unclear. The CDR3 contains 16 residues. V was pared by 5 bases and J by 2 bases, with 16 bases between. From germline, CDR1 is MNHEY and CDR2 SMNVEV (reference sequence). CDR3 coding DNA: TGTGCCAGCAGTCCCCAATCGGGAGCACCTGGAAACACCATATATTTT. Protein: CASSPQSGAPGNTIYF.

The chain has TRBV7-9 and TRBJ2-5; D perhaps matches TRBD1 (6 bases). The CDR3 loop spans 14 amino acids. The V end lost 2 bases, the J end lost 5 bases, and 12 bases lay between the germline ends. Germline V gene data show CDR1 as SEHNR and CDR2 as FQNEAQ (reference sequence). Here the CDR3 DNA reads TGTGCCAGCAGCTTAACACAGGGCGAGGAGACCCAGTACTTC. This sequence encodes CASSLTQGEETQYF.

V gene TRBV11-2 combines with J gene TRBJ2-7; D is possibly TRBD2 (5 bases). V dropped 7 bases and J dropped 0 bases, with 10 bases sitting between them. The CDR3 has 13 residues. In germline, CDR1 is SGHAT, CDR2 FQNNGV. The CDR3 region has the DNA TGTGCCAGCACACGGACTTACTCCTACGAGCAGTACTTC. Encoded protein: CASTRTYSYEQYF.

This clone was picked up one time. The chain uses TRBV19 and TRBJ2-5, with 12 bases lining up with TRBD1. Looked up from germline, CDR1 is LNHDA and CDR2 is SQIVND (reference sequence). The CDR3 loop spans 16 amino acids. With V trimmed by 5 bases and J by 0 bases, 4 bases remained unmatched. CDR3 loop: CASSRDRGPYQETQYF. In DNA, the CDR3 is TGTGCCAGTAGTCGGGACAGGGGGCCGTACCAAGAGACCCAGTACTTC.

The gene calls are TRBV6-5 and TRBJ2-7; D is possibly TRBD1 (6 bases). The CDR3 sequence is 14 residues long. Germline-derived CDR1 and CDR2 are MNHEY and SVGAGI. V lost 2 bases and J 3 bases, leaving 11 bases between the germline ends. The CDR3 coding sequence is TGTGCCAGCAGTTACGTTGGCAGGGGCTACGAGCAGTACTTC. Residues: CASSYVGRGYEQYF.

This clone has a handful of counts. The chain links TRBV7-8 to TRBJ1-5; no firm D call. Germline-derived CDR1 and CDR2 are SGHVS and FQNEAQ. The length of the CDR3 is 12 residues. Trimming stripped 10 bases from V and 0 bases from J, with 7 bases between. CDR3: CAISISNQPQHF. The CDR3 nucleotides are TGTGCCATATCGATTAGCAATCAGCCCCAGCATTTT.

CDR3 in DNA: TGCGCCAGCAGCGGACAGGGGAGGGGTGAGCAGTTCTTC. This translates into CASSGQGRGEQFF. The rearrangement joins TRBV4-1 to TRBJ2-1; 9 nucleotides match TRBD1. CDR3 size: 13 residues. V gave up 5 bases and J gave up 9 bases; unmatched junction bases: 5. Per the germline V gene, CDR1 is MGHRA and CDR2 is YSYEKL.

The J gene is TRBJ2-7, the V gene TRBV4-1; no definite D call. The V gene's germline CDR1 is MGHRA and CDR2 YSYEKL. The V gene lost 1 base and the J gene lost 2 bases, with 6 bases spanning the gap. The CDR3 is made up of 13 amino acids. For the CDR3, the DNA is TGCGCCAGCAGCCAAGTACAAGCCTACGAGCAGTACTTC. It is translated as CASSQVQAYEQYF.

This rearrangement joins TRBV5-6 to TRBJ1-5, with D unclear. V dropped 0 bases and J dropped 5 bases, with 6 bases sitting between them. The length of the CDR3 is 13 residues. The germline gives CDR1 SGHDT, CDR2 YYEEEE. The CDR3 sequence is CASSLAPDQPQHF. The CDR3, as DNA: TGTGCCAGCAGCTTGGCACCGGATCAGCCCCAGCATTTT.

This chain joins TRBV28 and TRBJ2-7, with D perhaps matching TRBD1 or TRBD2 (5 bases each). With 0 bases removed from V and 3 bases from J, the gap between germline ends came to 12 bases. Per the germline V gene, CDR1 is MDHEN and CDR2 is SYDVKM. The CDR3 contains 15 residues. The CDR3 DNA follows: TGTGCCAGCAGTTTATGGGGGGAACTATACTACGAGCAGTACTTC. This codes for CASSLWGELYYEQYF.